Shown below are 27 T cell receptor beta chains from a single sample sequenced in a study of shared clonotypes between healthy human individuals. TCRdb's table, derived via immunoSEQ multiplex PCR, lists solely in-frame clones and lacks some. The sample contains over 2 million clones, 95% of which appear only once. The sample consisted of naive CD4+ T cells sorted from blood. This sample's subset: CD45RA+ positively selected. These receptors were taken from a man in his late teens or twenties in good health.

The chain combines TRBV23-1 with TRBJ2-2, with TRBD1 identical over 7 bases. TRBV23-1 is an open reading frame whose function is uncertain. Trimming took 3 bases from V and 5 from J; bases not matched to a gene: 3. The CDR3 extends over 14 amino acids. The CDR3 region is CASSQGTVTGELFF. CDR3 DNA sequence: TGCGCCAGCAGTCAGGGGACAGTAACCGGGGAGCTGTTTTTT.

In DNA form, the CDR3 reads TGTGCCAGCTCATTAACGCCACTCGGAGGAGAGACCCAGTACTTC. Protein product: CASSLTPLGGETQYF. The V gene is TRBV18, the J gene TRBJ2-5; D is possibly TRBD2 (5 bases). V lost 5 bases and J 4 bases, leaving 17 bases between the germline ends. This CDR3 has 15 residues. The germline V gene encodes CDR1 KGHSH and CDR2 LQKENI.

V is TRBV28 and J is TRBJ2-7; possibly TRBD1 for D (6 bases). The V and J ends lost 5 bases and 0 bases respectively, with 11 bases between them. The germline V gene encodes CDR1 MDHEN and CDR2 SYDVKM. The CDR3 spans 14 residues. The DNA for the CDR3 is TGTGCCAGCAGTGTACAGGGTTCCTCCTACGAGCAGTACTTC. Protein sequence: CASSVQGSSYEQYF.

This sequence joins TRBV4-1 and TRBJ2-1; D is unclear. CDR1 is MGHRA, CDR2 YSYEKL, per germline. Trimming removed 1 base at V and 8 bases at J, with 12 bases between. The CDR3 covers 14 residues. The CDR3 region has the DNA TGCGCCAGCAGCCAAGTCCCAAGCACCGATGAGCAGTTCTTC. Translating it yields CASSQVPSTDEQFF.

V usage is TRBV11-2 and J usage is TRBJ1-2; D is possibly TRBD1 (5 bases). Trimming shortened V by 2 bases and J by 7 bases, and 17 bases separated the two germline ends. Germline values: CDR1 SGHAT, CDR2 FQNNGV. The CDR3 is 15 amino acids. The CDR3 nucleotides read TGTGCCAGCAGCTTATCCCGGCCAGGGTTAAGTGGCTACACCTTC. It specifies CASSLSRPGLSGYTF.

The V and J genes are TRBV30 and TRBJ1-4, with D maybe TRBD1 (5 bases). The CDR3 covers 14 residues. CDR1 GTSNPN and CDR2 SVGIG come from the germline V gene (reference sequence). Trimming cost V 0 bases and J 8 bases, with 13 bases left between them. CDR3 sequence reads: CAWSVSTVGEKLFF. In nucleotides, the CDR3 is TGTGCCTGGAGTGTATCGACAGTTGGAGAAAAACTGTTTTTT.

This clone was seen just once. The chain recombines TRBV27 with TRBJ2-7, with D possibly matching TRBD1 (5 bases). V was shortened by 4 bases and J by 6 bases, with 13 bases between the two germline ends. Germline lookup yields CDR1 MNHEY and CDR2 SMNVEV (reference sequence). CDR3 length: 13 residues. CDR3 region: CASSYLRDSEQYF. In DNA, the CDR3 is TGTGCCAGCAGTTACCTCAGGGATAGCGAGCAGTACTTC.

This rearrangement joins TRBV6-1 to TRBJ1-2, with 7 nucleotides matching TRBD1. CDR1 and CDR2 (germline): MNHNS, SASEGT. V lost 8 bases, J lost 2 bases, and 11 bases stayed unmatched. The CDR3 contains 15 residues. Here the CDR3 reads CASRLDRAQNYGYTF. CDR3 bases: TGTGCCAGCCGACTTGACAGGGCGCAGAACTATGGCTACACCTTC.

The rearrangement joins TRBV19 to TRBJ2-2; D is possibly TRBD2 (6 bases). This CDR3 spans 16 amino acids. The germline V and J ends were trimmed by 7 bases and 0 bases, with 15 bases remaining between them. Germline CDR1 reads LNHDA; CDR2 reads SQIVND (reference sequence). The CDR3 reads CASTSGGLPNTGELFF. CDR3 in DNA: TGTGCCAGTACCTCCGGGGGACTCCCGAACACCGGGGAGCTGTTTTTT. Filled out from reference TRBV19 and TRBJ2-2, the complete variable domain reads DGGITQSPKYLFRKEGQNVTLSCEQNLNHDAMYWYRQDPGQGLRLIYYSQIVNDFQKGDIAEGYSVSREKKESFPLTVTSAQKNPTAFYLCASTSGGLPNTGELFFGEGSRLTVL.

The chain links TRBV7-2 to TRBJ2-2; 10 nucleotides align to TRBD1. This CDR3 comprises 13 residues. The V gene end was trimmed by 8 bases and the J gene end by 4 bases; junction bases not matched to a gene: 1. The germline V gene has CDR1 SGHTA and CDR2 FQGNSA. This CDR3 reads CASRTGGTGELFF. The DNA for the CDR3 is TGTGCCAGCCGGACAGGGGGCACCGGGGAGCTGTTTTTT.

The chain employs TRBV10-1 and TRBJ1-1; unclear D gene. The CDR3 sequence is 15 residues long. Trimming took off 0 bases at V and 6 bases at J, with 14 bases between the two ends. The V gene's germline CDR1 is WNHNN and CDR2 SYGVQD (reference sequence). The CDR3 region has the DNA TGCGCCAGCAGTGAGTCGATTAAAGGGATCTCTGAAGCTTTCTTT. Its translation is CASSESIKGISEAFF.

The rearrangement joins TRBV6-5 to TRBJ2-2; D is ambiguous. Per germline, CDR1 MNHEY and CDR2 SVGAGI. There are 14 residues in the CDR3. Here the CDR3 reads CASKASSNTGELFF. DNA of the CDR3: TGTGCATCAAAGGCGAGTTCGAACACCGGGGAGCTGTTTTTT.

V usage is TRBV19 and J usage is TRBJ2-1, with TRBD2 identical over 7 bases. CDR3 length equals 16 residues. Germline-derived CDR1 and CDR2 are LNHDA and SQIVND (reference sequence). V trimming: 1 base; J trimming: 7 bases; junction bases outside the gene matches: 10. Here the CDR3 reads CASSIGGLSNGNEQFF. CDR3 bases: TGTGCCAGTAGTATAGGGGGACTATCCAACGGTAATGAGCAGTTCTTC.

V and J are TRBV30 and TRBJ1-6; the D gene is possibly TRBD1 (5 bases). The germline V and J ends were trimmed by 2 bases and 4 bases, with 27 bases remaining between them. Germline CDR1 reads GTSNPN; CDR2 reads SVGIG (reference sequence). This CDR3 is 20 amino acids long. The CDR3 reads CAWSRTPMNWATSYNSPLHF. CDR3 sequence (DNA): TGTGCCTGGAGTCGGACACCTATGAATTGGGCCACCTCTTATAATTCACCCCTCCACTTT.

The chain uses TRBV14 and TRBJ2-5; unclear D gene. The CDR3 sequence is 13 residues long. Trimming cost V 5 bases and J 5 bases, with 12 bases left between them. CDR1 is SGHDN and CDR2 is FVKESK in the germline V gene. In DNA form, the CDR3 reads TGTGCCAGCAGCGCACTTCGAAGGGAGACCCAGTACTTC. Its translation: CASSALRRETQYF.

The CDR3, as DNA: TGTGCCAGCAGGAGGGAGGGGAACACTGAAGCTTTCTTT. Its translation: CASRREGNTEAFF. The rearrangement uses TRBV2 and TRBJ1-1; no firm D call. V gave up 6 bases and J gave up 1 base, with 9 bases separating them. The CDR3 has 13 residues. CDR1 is SNHLY, CDR2 FYNNEI, per germline.

V and J are TRBV4-3 and TRBJ2-7; 7 bases are shared with TRBD1. V trimming: 0 bases; J trimming: 3 bases; junction bases outside the gene matches: 8. The length of the CDR3 is 16 residues. From germline, CDR1 is LGHNA and CDR2 YSLEER. CDR3 sequence (DNA): TGCGCCAGCAGCCAAGATGCCCCGACAGGGATCTACGAGCAGTACTTC. It is translated as CASSQDAPTGIYEQYF.

The chain recombines TRBV2 with TRBJ1-1; no clear D gene. There are 13 residues in the CDR3. The germline V gene has CDR1 SNHLY and CDR2 FYNNEI. The V end was cut by 5 bases, the J end by 1 base, with 8 bases between. The CDR3: CASSQRRNTEAFF. As DNA, the CDR3 is TGTGCCAGCAGTCAAAGACGGAACACTGAAGCTTTCTTT.

The chain couples TRBV7-8 to TRBJ1-1, with unresolved D. V was trimmed by 5 bases and J by 7 bases, leaving 8 bases between them. Germline values: CDR1 SGHVS, CDR2 FQNEAQ. The CDR3 sequence is 11 residues long. This CDR3 is CASSRTGEAFF. The CDR3 region has the DNA TGTGCCAGCAGCAGAACGGGTGAAGCTTTCTTT. Filled out from reference TRBV7-8 and TRBJ1-1, the complete variable domain reads GAGVSQSPRYKVAKRGQDVALRCDPISGHVSLFWYQQALGQGPEFLTYFQNEAQLDKSGLPSDRFFAERPEGSVSTLKIQRTQQEDSAVYLCASSRTGEAFFGQGTRLTVV.

This clone has a single count. The chain has TRBV19 and TRBJ1-2; the D gene is possibly TRBD1 (5 bases). The CDR3 consists of 16 residues. The V gene's germline CDR1 is LNHDA and CDR2 SQIVND (reference sequence). V gave up 4 bases and J gave up 2 bases, with 17 bases separating them. CDR3 in amino acids: CASSKLEGRLNYGYTF. CDR3 bases: TGTGCCAGTAGTAAACTAGAGGGGAGGCTCAACTATGGCTACACCTTC.

The chain has TRBV7-2 and TRBJ2-5, with 10 bases aligning to TRBD2. The CDR3 length is 15 residues. Trimming removed 3 bases from V and 5 bases from J; junction bases left unmatched: 6. Germline V CDR1 and CDR2: SGHTA, FQGNSA. CDR3 protein: CASSFLAGVWETQYF. For the CDR3, the DNA is TGTGCCAGCAGCTTTCTAGCGGGGGTCTGGGAGACCCAGTACTTC.

The chain uses TRBV6-5 and TRBJ1-6; the D gene is possibly TRBD1 (5 bases). Germline CDR1 is MNHEY and CDR2 is SVGAGI. The CDR3 has 15 residues. Trimming removed 4 bases from V and 7 bases from J, with 14 bases in between. The CDR3 DNA sequence: TGTGCCAGCAGTTCCCCCGGGACGGGGAATTCACCCCTCCACTTT. Translated, it gives CASSSPGTGNSPLHF.

J is TRBJ2-7 and V is TRBV2; 12 bases align to TRBD1. Germline-derived CDR1 and CDR2 are SNHLY and FYNNEI. The CDR3 has 14 amino acids. V lost 3 bases and J lost 10; bases outside the gene matches: 7. The CDR3 is CASSEGDRGRGQYF. The CDR3 region has the DNA TGTGCCAGCAGTGAGGGGGACAGGGGGCGCGGACAGTACTTC.

The CDR3 DNA reads TGTGCCAGCAGCCGACCGGGACTAGCGGGAGGGAGCTCCTACAATGAGCAGTTCTTC. It specifies CASSRPGLAGGSSYNEQFF. V and J are TRBV7-2 and TRBJ2-1; 16 bases match TRBD2. Unmatched junction bases numbered 7, after V lost 5 bases and J lost 0 bases. This CDR3 comprises 19 residues. The germline gives CDR1 SGHTA, CDR2 FQGNSA.

This clone was counted once. V is TRBV5-6 and J is TRBJ1-5, with D perhaps TRBD1 (6 bases). Trimming took 4 bases from V and 6 from J, leaving 11 bases between them. Germline V gives CDR1 SGHDT, CDR2 YYEEEE. The CDR3 spans 13 residues. CDR3 residues: CASSPDRSQPQHF. The CDR3 DNA reads as TGTGCCAGCAGCCCGGACAGAAGTCAGCCCCAGCATTTT.

This rearrangement joins TRBV21-1 to TRBJ2-7; the table's D call TRBD1 went unverified against the DNA. TRBV21-1 is reported as a pseudogene. The length of the CDR3 is 15 residues. The CDR3 DNA reads as TGTGCCAGCAGCAAACAGGGCTGGGGTTGCGACGAGCAGTACTTC. The encoded protein is CASSKQGWGCDEQYF.

This clone came up once. This chain connects TRBV30 to TRBJ2-5, with D possibly TRBD1 on 5 matching bases. Trimming stripped 3 bases from V and 5 bases from J, with 10 bases between. This CDR3 is built from 12 residues. Germline CDR1 is GTSNPN and CDR2 is SVGIG (reference sequence). CDR3 protein: CAWSLAGETQYF. CDR3 sequence (DNA): TGTGCCTGGAGCTTAGCAGGGGAGACCCAGTACTTC.